The 18 T cell receptor beta chains given below trace back to one sample, sequenced in a study of cytomegalovirus exposure and HLA in healthy donors. Both 60 Vbeta primers and 13 Jbeta primers went into the PCR. The method was immunoSEQ multiplex PCR; TCRdb's version includes in-frame clones alone and lacks a portion of them. The table shows about 150,000 clones, with about 80% occurring only once. The sample taken for sequencing was PBMCs. The receptors stem from a woman aged 45-60 years in good health and CMV-seropositive.

Of note for this clone: This same CDR3 is encoded by further DNA sequences in the sample. The chain employs TRBV7-9 and TRBJ2-3, with 9 nucleotides matching TRBD2. Losses at the gene ends were 4 bases for V and 3 bases for J; bases not matched to a gene: 5. Germline CDR1 reads SEHNR; CDR2 reads FQNEAQ (reference sequence). The CDR3 extends over 15 amino acids. CDR3 residues: CASSSAGGSTDTQYF. The CDR3 nucleotides are TGTGCCAGCAGCTCCGCGGGGGGGTCTACAGATACGCAGTATTTT.

This clone was detected many times. The chain joins TRBV5-6 to TRBJ2-7, with 8 bases fitting TRBD1. Unmatched junction bases numbered 6, after V lost 0 bases and J lost 4 bases. Germline V CDR1 and CDR2: SGHDT, YYEEEE. The CDR3 is 15 residues long. The CDR3 DNA reads as TGTGCCAGCAGCTTGGGGGGGACAGGTGTTTACGAGCAGTACTTC. It encodes CASSLGGTGVYEQYF.

J is TRBJ2-5 and V is TRBV6-5, with D unclear. The closer fit of TRBJ2-7 to the DNA end suggests the J call may be wrong. This CDR3 has 13 amino acids. CDR1 and CDR2 from the germline V gene are MNHEY and SVGAGI. The chain's CDR3 is CASSSRSLYEQYF. CDR3 DNA sequence: TGTGCCAGCAGTTCTCGATCGTTATACGAGCAGTACTTC.

The chain joins TRBV27 to TRBJ1-2; 7 nucleotides agree with TRBD1. Germline V lookup: CDR1 MNHEY, CDR2 SMNVEV (reference sequence). The CDR3 runs 16 residues. The ends lost 5 bases at V and 3 bases at J; junction bases unmatched: 12. The CDR3, as DNA: TGTGCCAGCAGTCCGTCCTTACAGGGGCTCGACTATGGCTACACCTTC. Protein: CASSPSLQGLDYGYTF.

The rearrangement uses TRBV6-5 and TRBJ1-2; D is uncertain. The V end lost 0 bases, the J end lost 4 bases, and 9 bases lay between the germline ends. CDR3 length: 14 residues. Per the germline V gene, CDR1 is MNHEY and CDR2 is SVGAGI. The CDR3 loop is CASSYSVGPYGYTF. The CDR3 region has the DNA TGTGCCAGCAGTTACTCAGTGGGCCCCTATGGCTACACCTTC.

The V gene is TRBV5-5, the J gene TRBJ1-2; D is unclear. CDR1 and CDR2 (germline): SGHKS, YYEKEE (reference sequence). Trimming took 4 bases from V and 4 from J, leaving 11 bases between them. The CDR3 runs to 13 residues. CDR3 sequence (DNA): TGTGCCAGCAGCCTTGCGCAGGCCTATGGCTACACCTTC. It is translated as CASSLAQAYGYTF. Full variable domain (rest looked up from reference TRBV5-5 and TRBJ1-2): DAGVTQSPTHLIKTRGQQVTLRCSPISGHKSVSWYQQVLGQGPQFIFQYYEKEERGRGNFPDRFSARQFPNYSSELNVNALLLGDSALYLCASSLAQAYGYTFGSGTRLTVV.

The sample holds one count of this clone. The genes are TRBV5-1 and TRBJ2-7; a weak D match, TRBD2 (6 bases). V shed 0 bases and J shed 3 bases, with 13 bases lying between them. This CDR3 spans 15 amino acids. The germline CDR1 and CDR2 sequences are SGHRS and YFSETQ. In DNA, the CDR3 is TGCGCCAGCAGCTTGGTCGGGATAGCGGACTACGAGCAGTACTTC. Its translation: CASSLVGIADYEQYF. The whole variable domain, remainder taken from reference TRBV5-1 and TRBJ2-7, is KAGVTQTPRYLIKTRGQQVTLSCSPISGHRSVSWYQQTPGQGLQFLFEYFSETQRNKGNFPGRFSGRQFSNSRSEMNVSTLELGDSALYLCASSLVGIADYEQYFGPGTRLTVT.

The chain recombines TRBV29-1 with TRBJ2-1, with 8 bases identical to TRBD2. Germline CDR1 SQVTM, CDR2 ANQGSEA. The CDR3 is made up of 15 amino acids. V was pared by 5 bases and J by 2 bases, with 8 bases of the junction left unmatched. CDR3 protein: CSVMLAGVPYNEQFF. DNA for the CDR3: TGCAGCGTTATGCTAGCGGGCGTTCCCTACAATGAGCAGTTCTTC.

The J gene is TRBJ2-2, the V gene TRBV2; 8 nucleotides agree with TRBD2. Germline V gives CDR1 SNHLY, CDR2 FYNNEI. V gave up 6 bases and J gave up 3 bases; unmatched junction bases: 6. This CDR3 is 15 amino acids long. The CDR3 bases are TGTGCCAGCAGGGTGGGCGGGGGGTACACCGGGGAGCTGTTTTTT. It yields the protein CASRVGGGYTGELFF.

The V and J genes are TRBV7-9 and TRBJ2-2; 7 bases agree with TRBD2. The germline V gene encodes CDR1 SEHNR and CDR2 FQNEAQ (reference sequence). The CDR3 totals 16 residues. Trimming at V came to 8 bases and at J to 1 base, leaving 10 bases not matched to a gene. In DNA form, the CDR3 reads TGTGCCAGCCGCACTAAAACGGGGGGGAACACCGGGGAGCTGTTTTTT. Amino acids: CASRTKTGGNTGELFF.

This chain uses TRBV7-6 with TRBJ1-1; 7 positions agree with TRBD1. This CDR3 is 13 amino acids long. CDR1 is SGHVS and CDR2 is FNYEAQ in the germline V gene. V shed 3 bases, J shed 3 bases, and the junction held 1 base outside the gene matches. The CDR3: CASSFDRDTEAFF. The CDR3, as DNA: TGTGCCAGCAGCTTTGACAGGGACACTGAAGCTTTCTTT.

This sequence joins TRBV7-8 and TRBJ2-1, with 7 bases matching TRBD2. The V gene end was trimmed by 1 base and the J gene end by 2 bases; junction bases not matched to a gene: 8. Germline V CDR1 and CDR2: SGHVS, FQNEAQ. This CDR3 is built from 17 residues. CDR3 in amino acids: CASSLVRLSGAYNEQFF. CDR3 bases: TGTGCCAGCAGCTTAGTACGGCTCAGCGGGGCCTACAATGAGCAGTTCTTC.

This clone was observed a single time. J is TRBJ2-3 and V is TRBV7-6, with 7 bases fitting TRBD2. V lost 5 bases and J lost 9; bases outside the gene matches: 8. Germline loops: CDR1 SGHVS, CDR2 FNYEAQ. This CDR3 contains 13 residues. CDR3 DNA sequence: TGTGCCAGCAGCCGGACTCAGCGGGAAACGCAGTATTTT. Translated: CASSRTQRETQYF.

The table lists this clone with a few counts. The rearrangement links TRBV5-1 to TRBJ1-4; D gene uncertain. The germline V gene encodes CDR1 SGHRS and CDR2 YFSETQ. The CDR3 is 16 amino acids. V dropped 1 base and J dropped 0 bases, with 10 bases sitting between them. CDR3 residues: CASSLLTGATNEKLFF. The CDR3 DNA sequence: TGCGCCAGCAGCTTGCTAACCGGTGCAACTAATGAAAAACTGTTTTTT.

This rearrangement joins TRBV5-5 to TRBJ1-1, with 12 bases aligning to TRBD1. CDR1 SGHKS and CDR2 YYEKEE come from the germline V gene (reference sequence). V shed 4 bases and J 11 bases; nucleotides not matched to a gene: 9. The CDR3 is 14 amino acids. CDR3 sequence: CASSPGTGGLTAFF. In DNA form, the CDR3 reads TGTGCCAGCAGCCCGGGGACAGGGGGCCTGACTGCTTTCTTT. The full variable domain, with the rest looked up from reference TRBV5-5 and TRBJ1-1, is DAGVTQSPTHLIKTRGQQVTLRCSPISGHKSVSWYQQVLGQGPQFIFQYYEKEERGRGNFPDRFSARQFPNYSSELNVNALLLGDSALYLCASSPGTGGLTAFFGQGTRLTVV.

V usage is TRBV19 and J usage is TRBJ1-2, with D tentatively TRBD1 (5 bases). The CDR3 length is 16 residues. V gave up 2 bases and J gave up 2 bases, with 15 bases separating them. CDR1 is LNHDA, CDR2 SQIVND, per germline (reference sequence). The chain's CDR3 is CASSIHRTQGNYGYTF. The CDR3 coding sequence is TGTGCCAGTAGTATACATCGGACGCAGGGAAACTATGGCTACACCTTC. The variable domain in full, with the rest retrieved from reference TRBV19 and TRBJ1-2, is DGGITQSPKYLFRKEGQNVTLSCEQNLNHDAMYWYRQDPGQGLRLIYYSQIVNDFQKGDIAEGYSVSREKKESFPLTVTSAQKNPTAFYLCASSIHRTQGNYGYTFGSGTRLTVV.

The rearrangement uses TRBV30 and TRBJ1-1; the D gene is possibly TRBD1 (5 bases). The germline V gene has CDR1 GTSNPN and CDR2 SVGIG (reference sequence). This CDR3 region has 11 residues. Trimming removed 6 bases at V and 11 bases at J, with 16 bases between. The CDR3 region is CACMTASVAFF. CDR3 sequence (DNA): TGTGCCTGTATGACAGCTTCGGTCGCTTTCTTT.

The V and J genes are TRBV11-2 and TRBJ1-6; a weak D match, TRBD1 (6 bases). Germline V lookup: CDR1 SGHAT, CDR2 FQNNGV. The CDR3 extends over 15 amino acids. Trimming removed 1 base at V and 10 bases at J, with 14 bases between. CDR3 in amino acids: CASSLGSGASSPLHF. CDR3 bases: TGTGCCAGCAGCTTAGGGTCAGGGGCATCCTCACCCCTCCACTTT.